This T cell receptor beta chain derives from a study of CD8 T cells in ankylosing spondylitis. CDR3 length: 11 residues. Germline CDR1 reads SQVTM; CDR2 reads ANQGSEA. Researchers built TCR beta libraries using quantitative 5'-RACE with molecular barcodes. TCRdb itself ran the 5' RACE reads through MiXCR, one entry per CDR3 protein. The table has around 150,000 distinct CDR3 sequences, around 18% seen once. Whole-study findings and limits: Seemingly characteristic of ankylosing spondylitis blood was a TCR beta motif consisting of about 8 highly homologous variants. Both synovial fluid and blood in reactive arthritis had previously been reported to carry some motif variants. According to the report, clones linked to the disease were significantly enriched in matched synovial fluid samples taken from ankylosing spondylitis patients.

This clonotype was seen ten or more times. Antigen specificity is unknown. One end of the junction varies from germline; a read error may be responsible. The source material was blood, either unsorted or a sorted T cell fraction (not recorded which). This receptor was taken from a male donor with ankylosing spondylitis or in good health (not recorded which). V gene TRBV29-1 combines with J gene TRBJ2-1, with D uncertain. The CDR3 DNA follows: TGCGGCGTTTACTCCTACAATGAGCAGTTCTTC. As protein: CGVYSYNEQFF.